A single sample gave rise to the 12 T cell receptor beta chains below, sequenced in a study of T-cell memory formation after mild COVID-19. TCRdb reanalysed the 5' RACE reads using MiXCR and keeps one entry per CDR3 protein. Of some 320,000 distinct CDR3 sequences listed, about 15% are singletons. The sample comprised PBMCs or a T cell subset sorted from them (not recorded which). The receptors come from a man between 18 and 35 years old who had mild COVID-19 (a few samples of this study predate the infection). Cell type and time point are not known.

The table lists this clonotype with a few counts. The chain is built from TRBV2 and TRBJ2-4; no reliable D call. The CDR3 has 13 residues. CDR1 is SNHLY, CDR2 FYNNEI, per germline. With 7 bases removed from V and 2 bases from J, the gap between germline ends came to 9 bases. The CDR3 nucleotides read TGTGCCAGCATTGGAGATACCAAAAACATTCAGTACTTC. Translated: CASIGDTKNIQYF.

This clonotype showed up many times. The chain employs TRBV7-2 and TRBJ1-6; 7 bases map to TRBD1. The ends lost 4 bases at V and 9 bases at J; junction bases unmatched: 6. From germline, CDR1 is SGHTA and CDR2 FQGNSA. The length of the CDR3 is 14 residues. CDR3 region: CASSSGTAGSPLHF. The DNA for the CDR3 is TGTGCCAGCAGCTCCGGGACAGCAGGTTCACCCCTCCACTTT.

This clonotype occurred a few times. The rearrangement links TRBV6-5 to TRBJ2-1; D possibly matches TRBD1 or TRBD2 (6 bases each). There are 14 residues in the CDR3. Germline V lookup: CDR1 MNHEY, CDR2 SVGAGI. The V gene lost 0 bases and the J gene lost 7 bases, with 10 bases spanning the gap. The chain's CDR3 is CASSYSGGRNEQFF. Here the CDR3 DNA reads TGTGCCAGCAGTTACTCTGGGGGGCGGAATGAGCAGTTCTTC.

The rearrangement uses TRBV15 and TRBJ2-5; D is possibly TRBD2 (6 bases). The ends were cut back, 4 bases at V and 5 bases at J, with 14 bases in the middle. CDR3 length: 14 residues. Germline loops: CDR1 LNHNV, CDR2 YYDKDF (reference sequence). The CDR3 region is CATSTSVRGETQYF. DNA of the CDR3: TGTGCCACCAGCACTTCTGTTCGGGGGGAGACCCAGTACTTC.

This clonotype was seen ten or more times. V gene TRBV10-3 combines with J gene TRBJ2-3, with TRBD2 matching over 14 bases. The CDR3 loop spans 16 amino acids. V dropped 6 bases and J dropped 5; count of bases not matched to a gene: 7. Germline CDR1 ENHRY, CDR2 SYGVKD. The CDR3 spells CAISAGTSGGEDTQYF. The CDR3 nucleotides are TGTGCCATCAGCGCCGGGACTAGCGGGGGTGAAGATACGCAGTATTTT.

This clonotype was counted a few times. The rearrangement links TRBV5-6 to TRBJ2-5; TRBD2 aligns across 7 bases. Per the germline V gene, CDR1 is SGHDT and CDR2 is YYEEEE. Trimming cost V 4 bases and J 0 bases; bases outside gene matches: 9. CDR3 length equals 16 residues. The CDR3 DNA sequence: TGTGCCAGCAGCCGGGCGGGACTACCGTACCAAGAGACCCAGTACTTC. Translation gives CASSRAGLPYQETQYF. The full variable domain, with the rest looked up from reference TRBV5-6 and TRBJ2-5, is DAGVTQSPTHLIKTRGQQVTLRCSPKSGHDTVSWYQQALGQGPQFIFQYYEEEERQRGNFPDRFSGHQFPNYSSELNVNALLLGDSALYLCASSRAGLPYQETQYFGPGTRLLVL.

The chain recombines TRBV7-6 with TRBJ2-2; 7 bases align to TRBD2. The germline V gene encodes CDR1 SGHVS and CDR2 FNYEAQ. The CDR3 covers 16 residues. The V and J ends lost 5 bases and 4 bases, in that order; junction bases with no gene match: 10. The CDR3 region is CASSRTSSGSTGELFF. The CDR3 DNA is TGTGCCAGCAGCCGTACATCTAGCGGAAGCACCGGGGAGCTGTTTTTT.

This clonotype was counted ten times or more. The CDR3 protein is CASSEGHSTDTQYF. CDR3 DNA sequence: TGTGCCAGCAGTGAGGGACACAGCACAGATACGCAGTATTTT. J is TRBJ2-3 and V is TRBV6-1; the D gene is possibly TRBD1 (6 bases). Trimming removed 3 bases from V and 0 bases from J, with 7 bases in between. Per germline, CDR1 MNHNS and CDR2 SASEGT. This CDR3 spans 14 amino acids.

The chain couples TRBV24-1 to TRBJ1-2; D is possibly TRBD1 (6 bases). Germline CDR1 is KGHDR and CDR2 is SFDVKD. The V end lost 7 bases, the J end lost 7 bases, and 12 bases lay between the germline ends. This CDR3 has 12 amino acids. CDR3 amino acids: CATREQGGGYTF. The CDR3 nucleotides read TGTGCCACCAGAGAACAGGGTGGTGGCTACACCTTC.

This clonotype was observed a few times. The rearrangement uses TRBV5-1 and TRBJ1-1, with no clear D. Germline V gene data show CDR1 as SGHRS and CDR2 as YFSETQ. The V and J ends lost 4 bases and 3 bases respectively, with 7 bases between them. The CDR3 length is 12 residues. The CDR3 region is CASSGAYTEAFF. As DNA, the CDR3 is TGCGCCAGCAGCGGTGCCTACACTGAAGCTTTCTTT.

This clonotype has ten or more counts. This chain links TRBV28 with TRBJ2-7, with D perhaps matching TRBD1 or TRBD2 (6 bases each). Trimming cost V 2 bases and J 7 bases, with 21 bases left between them. CDR1 is MDHEN and CDR2 is SYDVKM in the germline V gene. CDR3 size: 16 residues. CDR3 amino acids: CASSLPLGRGVGEQYV. CDR3 nucleotide sequence: TGTGCCAGCAGTTTACCCCTCGGTAGGGGGGTGGGGGAGCAGTACGTC.

The sample holds a few counts of this clonotype. The chain uses TRBV28 and TRBJ2-1; 9 bases are a match to TRBD1. The germline CDR1 and CDR2 sequences are MDHEN and SYDVKM. The CDR3 consists of 15 residues. The J segment lost 1 base and the V segment lost 6 bases, leaving 4 bases of the junction unmatched. The DNA for the CDR3 is TGTGCCAGCAGACGACAGGGGGTTTCCTACAATGAGCAGTTCTTC. Encoded protein: CASRRQGVSYNEQFF.